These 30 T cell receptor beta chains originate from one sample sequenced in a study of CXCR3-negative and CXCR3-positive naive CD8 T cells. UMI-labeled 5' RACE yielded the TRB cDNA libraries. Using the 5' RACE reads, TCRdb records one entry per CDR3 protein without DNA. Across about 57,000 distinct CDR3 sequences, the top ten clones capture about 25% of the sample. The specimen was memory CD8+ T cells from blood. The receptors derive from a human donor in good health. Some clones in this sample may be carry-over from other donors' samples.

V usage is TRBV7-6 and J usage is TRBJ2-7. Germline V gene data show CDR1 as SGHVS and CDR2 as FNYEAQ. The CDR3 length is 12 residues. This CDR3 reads CASSPRGYEQYF.

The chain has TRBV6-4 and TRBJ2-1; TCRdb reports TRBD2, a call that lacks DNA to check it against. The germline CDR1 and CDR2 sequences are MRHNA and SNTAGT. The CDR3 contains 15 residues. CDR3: CASSPLAGSYNEQFF.

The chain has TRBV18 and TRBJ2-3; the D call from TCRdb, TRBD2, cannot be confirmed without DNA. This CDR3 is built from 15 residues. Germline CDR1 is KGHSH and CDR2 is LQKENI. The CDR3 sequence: CASSPLAGETDTQYF.

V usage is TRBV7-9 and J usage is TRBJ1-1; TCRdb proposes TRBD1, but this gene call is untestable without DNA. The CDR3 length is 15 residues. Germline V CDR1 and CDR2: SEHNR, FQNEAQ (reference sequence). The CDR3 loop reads CASSATGQENTEAFF.

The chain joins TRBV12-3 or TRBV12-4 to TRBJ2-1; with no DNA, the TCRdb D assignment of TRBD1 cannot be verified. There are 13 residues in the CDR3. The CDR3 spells CASSRDRYNEQFF.

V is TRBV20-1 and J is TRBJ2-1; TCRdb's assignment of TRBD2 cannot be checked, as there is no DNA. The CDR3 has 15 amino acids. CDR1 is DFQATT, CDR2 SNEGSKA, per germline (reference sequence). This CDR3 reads CSAREGDYNYNEQFF.

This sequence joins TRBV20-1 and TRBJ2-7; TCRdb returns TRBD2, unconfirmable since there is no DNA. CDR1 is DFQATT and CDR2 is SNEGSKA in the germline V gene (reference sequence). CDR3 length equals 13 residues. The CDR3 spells CSARGLASYEQYF.

The CDR3 here is CSARVEGSAYNEQFF. This sequence joins TRBV20-1 and TRBJ2-1; the TRBD1 assignment by TCRdb is unverifiable without DNA. The CDR3 runs to 15 residues. Per germline, CDR1 DFQATT and CDR2 SNEGSKA (reference sequence).

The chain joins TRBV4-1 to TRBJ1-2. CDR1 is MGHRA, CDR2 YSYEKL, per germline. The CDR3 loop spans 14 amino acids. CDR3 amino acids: CASSEPTVNYGYTF.

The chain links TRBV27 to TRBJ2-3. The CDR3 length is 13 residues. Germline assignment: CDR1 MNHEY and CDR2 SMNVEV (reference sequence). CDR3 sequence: CASSYDGTDTHYF.

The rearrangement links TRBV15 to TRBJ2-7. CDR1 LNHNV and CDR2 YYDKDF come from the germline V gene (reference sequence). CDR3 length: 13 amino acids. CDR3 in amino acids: CATSRGRNYEQYF.

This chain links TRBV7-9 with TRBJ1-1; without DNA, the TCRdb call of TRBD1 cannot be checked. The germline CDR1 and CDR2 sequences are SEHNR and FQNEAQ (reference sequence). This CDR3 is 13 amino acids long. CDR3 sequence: CASSLYRDTEAFF.

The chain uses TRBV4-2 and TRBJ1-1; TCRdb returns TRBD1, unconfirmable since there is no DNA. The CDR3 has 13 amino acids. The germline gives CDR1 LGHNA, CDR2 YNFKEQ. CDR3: CASRQTGDTEAFF.

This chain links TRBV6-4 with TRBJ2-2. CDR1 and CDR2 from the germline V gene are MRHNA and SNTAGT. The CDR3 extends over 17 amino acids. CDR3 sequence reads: CASSGSQFGENTGELFF.

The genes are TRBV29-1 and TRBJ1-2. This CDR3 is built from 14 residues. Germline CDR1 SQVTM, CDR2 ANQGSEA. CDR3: CSVEVPTGPWGYTF.

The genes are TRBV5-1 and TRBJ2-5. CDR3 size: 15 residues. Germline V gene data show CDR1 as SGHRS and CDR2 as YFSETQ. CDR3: CASSFLLDTQETQYF.

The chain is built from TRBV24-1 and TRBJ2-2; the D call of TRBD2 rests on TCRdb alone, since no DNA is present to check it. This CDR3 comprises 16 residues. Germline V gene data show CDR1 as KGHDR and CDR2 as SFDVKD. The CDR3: CATSDILAGDTGELFF.

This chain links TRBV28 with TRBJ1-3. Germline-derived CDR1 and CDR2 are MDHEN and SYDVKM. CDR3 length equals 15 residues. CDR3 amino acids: CASSLGRYSGNTIYF.

The CDR3 region is CASSQEDKIYEQYF. This rearrangement joins TRBV4-3 to TRBJ2-7; checking the TCRdb D call of TRBD1 is not possible without DNA. The CDR3 sequence is 14 residues long. Germline-derived CDR1 and CDR2 are LGHNA and YSLEER.

The CDR3 sequence is CASSEVGTGHREAFF. The chain couples TRBV2 to TRBJ1-1; absent DNA, TCRdb's TRBD1 call cannot be checked. The V gene's germline CDR1 is SNHLY and CDR2 FYNNEI. The CDR3 length is 15 residues.

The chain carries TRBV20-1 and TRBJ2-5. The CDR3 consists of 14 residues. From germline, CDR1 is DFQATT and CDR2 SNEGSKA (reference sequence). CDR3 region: CSARDQGPTETQYF.

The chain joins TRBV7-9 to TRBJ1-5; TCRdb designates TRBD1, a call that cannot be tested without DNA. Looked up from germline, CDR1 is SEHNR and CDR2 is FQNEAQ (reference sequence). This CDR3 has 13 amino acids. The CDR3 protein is CASSLTGDQPQHF.

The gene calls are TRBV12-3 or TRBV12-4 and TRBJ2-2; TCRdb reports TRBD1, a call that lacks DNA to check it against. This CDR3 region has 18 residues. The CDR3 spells CASSQIGGQGAGTGELFF.

The CDR3 here is CASSQGQTNYGYTF. This rearrangement joins TRBV4-3 to TRBJ1-2; TCRdb indicates TRBD1, and absent DNA this call remains unverified. Germline loops: CDR1 LGHNA, CDR2 YSLEER. The CDR3 is made up of 14 amino acids.

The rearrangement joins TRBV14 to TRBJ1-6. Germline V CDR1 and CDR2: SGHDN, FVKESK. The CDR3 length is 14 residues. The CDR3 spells CASSQVERNSPLHF.

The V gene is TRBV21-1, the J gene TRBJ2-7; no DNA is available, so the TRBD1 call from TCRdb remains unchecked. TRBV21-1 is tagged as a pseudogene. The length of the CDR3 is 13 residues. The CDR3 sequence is CASSKTGAYEQYF.

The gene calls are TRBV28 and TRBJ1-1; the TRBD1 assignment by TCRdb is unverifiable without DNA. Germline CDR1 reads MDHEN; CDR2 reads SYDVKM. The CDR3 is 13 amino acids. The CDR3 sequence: CASSLGQGTEAFF.

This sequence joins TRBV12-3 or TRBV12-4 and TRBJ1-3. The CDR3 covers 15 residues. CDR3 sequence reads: CASSPDGDSGNTIYF.

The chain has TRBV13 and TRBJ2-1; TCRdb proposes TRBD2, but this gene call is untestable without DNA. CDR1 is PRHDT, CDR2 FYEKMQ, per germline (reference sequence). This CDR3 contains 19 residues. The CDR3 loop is CASSSGSFSGRDSYNEQFF.

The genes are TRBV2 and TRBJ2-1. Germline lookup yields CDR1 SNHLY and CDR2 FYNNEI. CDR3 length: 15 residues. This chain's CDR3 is CASSEALRSYNEQFF.